This T cell receptor (beta chain) was obtained from a study of cytomegalovirus exposure and HLA in healthy donors. Points from the study as a whole: One variant, a missense change in DCLRE1C, was linked in a later analysis to TCR beta V- and J-gene trimming. Among TCR beta chains of equal frequency, HLA-associated ones were more clonally expanded in a later analysis.

Germline CDR1 is MNHNS and CDR2 is SASEGT. V trimming: 7 bases; J trimming: 8 bases; junction bases outside the gene matches: 10. The CDR3 runs to 14 residues. As concerns this clone: The antigen remains undetermined.

PCR involved 60 Vbeta and 13 Jbeta primers. The table came from immunoSEQ multiplex PCR; TCRdb's copy has only in-frame clones and leaves some out. Its listing shows 40,000 to 45,000 clones. The TCR originated in a man aged 30 to 39 in good health and CMV-seronegative. V and J are TRBV6-1 and TRBJ1-4; TRBD1 agrees at 7 bases. The sequenced sample consisted of PBMCs. CDR3 sequence: CASTEGQLREKLFF. In DNA form, the CDR3 reads TGTGCCAGCACGGAGGGACAGCTACGGGAAAAACTGTTTTTT.